This TCR beta chain was documented in a study of T cell changes during pregnancy in multiple sclerosis. This CDR3 is 15 amino acids long. V lost 2 bases and J 5 bases, leaving 16 bases between the germline ends. Germline-derived CDR1 and CDR2 are MNHNS and SASEGT. Using immunoSEQ multiplex PCR, the repertoire was profiled, and TCRdb retains in-frame clones only, with some absent. The sample yields tens of thousands of clones, over 85% seen once. V gene TRBV6-1 combines with J gene TRBJ2-7; maybe TRBD1 (8 bases). The sequencing here drew on peripheral blood, taken after pregnancy. The clonotype comes from a female donor in good health, enrolled as a control in a pregnancy study. The CDR3 nucleotides are TGTGCCAGCAGTGAAAGGGTAACAGGGGGGGACGAGCAGTACTTC. It is translated as CASSERVTGGDEQYF.